The 2 T cell receptor beta chains below come from one sample, sequenced in a study of cytomegalovirus exposure and HLA in healthy donors. The PCR made use of 60 Vbeta and 13 Jbeta primers. The repertoire was sequenced with immunoSEQ multiplex PCR; TCRdb's copy has only in-frame clones and lacks some. The sample consists of 150,000 to 200,000 clones, around 79% of them appearing once. The specimen sequenced was PBMCs. Receptor source: a woman aged 45-60 years in good health and CMV-seronegative.

The chain combines TRBV10-3 with TRBJ2-7; 8 bases map to TRBD2. V gave up 0 bases and J gave up 6 bases; unmatched junction bases: 7. This CDR3 region has 15 residues. CDR1 and CDR2 from the germline V gene are ENHRY and SYGVKD. The chain's CDR3 is CAISESSRGRIEQYF. In nucleotides, the CDR3 is TGTGCCATCAGTGAGTCCTCTCGCGGGAGGATCGAGCAGTACTTC.

The chain is built from TRBV5-4 and TRBJ1-6, with 10 bases matching TRBD1. Unmatched junction bases numbered 7, after V lost 1 base and J lost 9 bases. CDR3 length: 16 residues. CDR1 and CDR2 (germline): SGHNT, YYREEE (reference sequence). Written as DNA, the CDR3 is TGTGCCAGCAGCTTGACGCCTGGGACAGGGGTTTCACCCCTCCACTTT. It yields the protein CASSLTPGTGVSPLHF.